This record concerns one T cell receptor (beta chain) sequence. Its antigen remains unknown. The J segment lost 3 bases and the V segment lost 5 bases, leaving 4 bases of the junction unmatched. Per germline, CDR1 MNHEY and CDR2 SMNVEV (reference sequence). This CDR3 has 13 amino acids. The sample belongs to a study of cytomegalovirus exposure and HLA in healthy donors. Study context: Clustering assigned 81% of the 350 to 450 genotyped donors to the Caucasian-associated ancestry cluster. Study observations and caveats: Immune exposure was documented only through CMV serostatus. Reports indicated that the classifier achieved high specificity and sensitivity in diagnosing cytomegalovirus status.

Primers: 60 Vbeta forward and 13 Jbeta reverse. Data came from immunoSEQ multiplex PCR; TCRdb stores just in-frame clones and leaves some out. The sample records around 90,000 clones, about four fifths being singletons. The clonotype originates from a male donor in good health and CMV-seropositive. The chain combines TRBV27 with TRBJ2-7; 7 bases map to TRBD1. Sequencing was carried out using PBMCs. The CDR3 loop is CASSPAGGYEQYF. As DNA, the CDR3 is TGTGCCAGCAGTCCCGCAGGGGGCTACGAGCAGTACTTC.